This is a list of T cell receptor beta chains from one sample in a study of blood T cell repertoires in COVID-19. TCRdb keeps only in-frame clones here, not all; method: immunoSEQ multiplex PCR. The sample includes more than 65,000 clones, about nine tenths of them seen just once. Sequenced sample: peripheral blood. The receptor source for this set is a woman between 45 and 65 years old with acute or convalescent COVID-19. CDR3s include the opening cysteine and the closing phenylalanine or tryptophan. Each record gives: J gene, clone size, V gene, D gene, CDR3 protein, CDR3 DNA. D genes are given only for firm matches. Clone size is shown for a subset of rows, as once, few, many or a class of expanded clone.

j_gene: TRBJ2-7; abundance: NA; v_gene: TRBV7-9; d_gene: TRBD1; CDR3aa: CASTETGTGSSEQYF; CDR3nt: TGTGCCAGCACAGAAACCGGGACAGGGTCGTCCGAGCAGTACTTC
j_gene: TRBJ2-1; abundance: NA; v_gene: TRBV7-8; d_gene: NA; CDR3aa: CASSLTGNYNEQFF; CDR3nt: TGTGCCAGCAGCTTGACAGGTAACTACAATGAGCAGTTCTTC
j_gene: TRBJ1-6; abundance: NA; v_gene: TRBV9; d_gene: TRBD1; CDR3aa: CASTQSRDRGNSPLHF; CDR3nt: TGTGCCAGCACCCAATCCCGGGACAGGGGTAATTCACCCCTCCACTTT
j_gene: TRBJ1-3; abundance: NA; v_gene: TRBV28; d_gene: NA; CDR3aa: CASSFLQDGNTIYF; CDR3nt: TGTGCCAGCAGTTTTTTACAGGATGGAAACACCATATATTTT
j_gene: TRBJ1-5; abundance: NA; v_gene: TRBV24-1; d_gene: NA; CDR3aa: CASQGRSNQPQHF; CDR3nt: TGTGCCTCTCAGGGGCGAAGCAATCAGCCCCAGCATTTT
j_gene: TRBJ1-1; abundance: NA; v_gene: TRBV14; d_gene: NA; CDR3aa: CASSQTPGGPAFF; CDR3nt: TGTGCCAGCAGCCAAACCCCTGGAGGACCAGCTTTCTTT
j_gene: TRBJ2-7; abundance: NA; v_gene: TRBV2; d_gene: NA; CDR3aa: CASRPLKKGQAYEQYF; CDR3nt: TGTGCCAGCAGGCCCCTAAAGAAGGGGCAGGCCTACGAGCAGTACTTC
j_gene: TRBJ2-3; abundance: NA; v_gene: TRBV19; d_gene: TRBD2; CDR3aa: CASSTSGSLTDTQYF; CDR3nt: TGTGCCAGTAGTACAAGCGGGAGCCTCACAGATACGCAGTATTTT
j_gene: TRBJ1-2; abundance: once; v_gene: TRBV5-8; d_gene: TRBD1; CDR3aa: CASSSPGQNLYGYTF; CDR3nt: TGTGCCAGCAGCTCCCCGGGACAGAACCTCTATGGCTACACCTTC
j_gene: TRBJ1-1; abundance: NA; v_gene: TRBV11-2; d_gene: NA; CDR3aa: CASSRVSGEAFF; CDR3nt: TGTGCCAGCAGTAGAGTATCAGGCGAAGCTTTCTTT
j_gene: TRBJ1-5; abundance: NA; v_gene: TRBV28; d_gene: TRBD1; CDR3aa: CASSRNRDRGFSNQPQHF; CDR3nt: TGTGCCAGCAGTCGAAACCGGGACAGGGGTTTTAGCAATCAGCCCCAGCATTTT
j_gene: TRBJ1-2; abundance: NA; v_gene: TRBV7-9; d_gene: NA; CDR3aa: CASSLDQGWLYGYTF; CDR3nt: TGTGCCAGCAGCCTCGACCAGGGCTGGCTATATGGCTACACCTTC
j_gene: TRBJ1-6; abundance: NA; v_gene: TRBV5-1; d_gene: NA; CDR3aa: CASSFQGSSYNSPLHF; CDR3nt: TGCGCCAGCAGCTTTCAGGGGAGCTCCTATAATTCACCCCTCCACTTT
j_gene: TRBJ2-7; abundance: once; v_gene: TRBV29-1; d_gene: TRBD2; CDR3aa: CSVVARLAGLSYEQYF; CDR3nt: TGCAGCGTTGTAGCGCGACTAGCTGGACTCTCCTACGAGCAGTACTTC
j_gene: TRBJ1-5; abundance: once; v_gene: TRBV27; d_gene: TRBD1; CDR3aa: CASHETRDRGSFGNQPQHF; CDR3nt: TGTGCCAGCCACGAGACCCGGGACAGGGGAAGTTTCGGCAATCAGCCCCAGCATTTT
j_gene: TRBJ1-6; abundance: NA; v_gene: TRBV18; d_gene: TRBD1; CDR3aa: CASSPDRGGSPLHF; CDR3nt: TGTGCCAGCTCACCCGACAGGGGAGGATCACCCCTCCACTTT
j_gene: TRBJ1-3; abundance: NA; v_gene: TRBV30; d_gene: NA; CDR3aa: CAWTAYRAGNTIYF; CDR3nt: TGTGCCTGGACCGCTTACAGGGCTGGAAACACCATATATTTT
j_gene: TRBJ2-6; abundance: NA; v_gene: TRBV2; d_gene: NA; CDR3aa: CASTATALSSSGANVLTF; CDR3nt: TGTGCCAGCACGGCCACCGCCCTCTCTAGCTCTGGGGCCAACGTCCTGACTTTC
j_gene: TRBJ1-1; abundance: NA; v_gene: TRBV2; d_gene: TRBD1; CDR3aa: CASSTSTGANTEAFF; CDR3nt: TGTGCCAGCAGTACCTCGACAGGGGCGAACACTGAAGCTTTCTTT
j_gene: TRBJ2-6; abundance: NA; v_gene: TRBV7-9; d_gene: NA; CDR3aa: CASSDTRGANVLTF; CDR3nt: TGTGCCAGCAGCGACACTAGGGGGGCCAACGTCCTGACTTTC
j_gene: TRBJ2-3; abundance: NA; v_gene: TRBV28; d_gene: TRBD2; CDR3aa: CASSPKGFGLAGGPGTDTQYF; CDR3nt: TGTGCCAGCAGTCCGAAGGGATTCGGACTAGCGGGAGGGCCGGGTACAGATACGCAGTATTTT
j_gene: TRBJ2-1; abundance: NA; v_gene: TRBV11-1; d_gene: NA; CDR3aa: CASSLDTSSSYNEQFF; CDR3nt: TGTGCCAGCAGCCTGGACACTTCGAGCTCCTACAATGAGCAGTTCTTC
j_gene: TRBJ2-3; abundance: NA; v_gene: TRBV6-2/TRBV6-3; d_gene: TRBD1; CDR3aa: CASSFPVGQGASDTQYF; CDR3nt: TGTGCCAGCAGCTTCCCTGTCGGACAGGGGGCCTCAGATACGCAGTATTTT
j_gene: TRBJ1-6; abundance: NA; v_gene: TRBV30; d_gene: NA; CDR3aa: CAWSAGDNSPLHF; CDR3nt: TGTGCCTGGAGCGCAGGGGATAATTCACCCCTCCACTTT
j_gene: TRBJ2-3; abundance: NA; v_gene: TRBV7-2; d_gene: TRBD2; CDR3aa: CASSDGLGDTQYF; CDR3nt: TGTGCCAGCAGCGACGGACTAGGGGATACGCAGTATTTT
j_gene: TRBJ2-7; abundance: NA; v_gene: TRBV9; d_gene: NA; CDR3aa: CASSVGGNYEQYF; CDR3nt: TGTGCCAGCAGCGTAGGTGGCAACTACGAGCAGTACTTC
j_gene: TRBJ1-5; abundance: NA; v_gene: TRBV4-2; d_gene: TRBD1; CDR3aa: CASSQAWGQNQPQHF; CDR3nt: TGTGCCAGCAGCCAAGCTTGGGGACAGAATCAGCCCCAGCATTTT
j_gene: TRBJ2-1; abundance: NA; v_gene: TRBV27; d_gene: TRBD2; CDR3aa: CASSFTSGRAYEQFF; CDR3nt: TGTGCCAGCAGTTTCACTAGCGGGAGGGCCTATGAGCAGTTCTTC